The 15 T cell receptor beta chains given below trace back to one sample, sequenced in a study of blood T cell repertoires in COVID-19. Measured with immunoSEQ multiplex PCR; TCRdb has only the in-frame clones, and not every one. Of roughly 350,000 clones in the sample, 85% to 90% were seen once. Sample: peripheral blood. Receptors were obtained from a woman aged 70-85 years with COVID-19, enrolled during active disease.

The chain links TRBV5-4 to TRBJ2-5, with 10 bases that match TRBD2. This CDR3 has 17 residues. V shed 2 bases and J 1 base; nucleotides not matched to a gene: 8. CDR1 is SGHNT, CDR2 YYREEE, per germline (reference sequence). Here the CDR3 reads CASSFVRGTSAQETQYF. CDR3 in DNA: TGTGCCAGCAGCTTTGTCAGAGGGACTAGCGCCCAAGAGACCCAGTACTTC.

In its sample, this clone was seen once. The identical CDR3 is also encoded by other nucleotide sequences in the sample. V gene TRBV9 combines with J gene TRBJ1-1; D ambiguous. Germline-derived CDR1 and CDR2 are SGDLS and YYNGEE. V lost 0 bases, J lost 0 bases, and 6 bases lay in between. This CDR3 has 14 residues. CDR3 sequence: CASSVDPVNTEAFF. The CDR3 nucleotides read TGTGCCAGCAGCGTAGATCCAGTGAACACTGAAGCTTTCTTT.

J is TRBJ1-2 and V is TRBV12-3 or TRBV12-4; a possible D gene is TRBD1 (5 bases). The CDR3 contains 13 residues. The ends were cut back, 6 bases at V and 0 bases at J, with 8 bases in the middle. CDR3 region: CASSRQPNYGYTF. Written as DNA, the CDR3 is TGTGCCAGCAGCCGACAGCCTAACTATGGCTACACCTTC.

In DNA form, the CDR3 reads TGTGCCAGCAGCTTAGAGGAGGGTTCCCCCTTCTATGGCTACACCTTC. This sequence encodes CASSLEEGSPFYGYTF. The rearrangement joins TRBV11-2 to TRBJ1-2; no clear D. Looked up from germline, CDR1 is SGHAT and CDR2 is FQNNGV. Between the trimmed V and J ends, which lost 0 bases and 4 bases, there was a span of 15 bases. This CDR3 has 16 residues.

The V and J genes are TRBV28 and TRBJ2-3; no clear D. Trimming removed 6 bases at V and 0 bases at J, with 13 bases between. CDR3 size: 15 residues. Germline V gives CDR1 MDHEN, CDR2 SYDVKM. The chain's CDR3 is CASSQIERSTDTQYF. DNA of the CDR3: TGTGCCAGCAGCCAAATAGAGAGGAGCACAGATACGCAGTATTTT.

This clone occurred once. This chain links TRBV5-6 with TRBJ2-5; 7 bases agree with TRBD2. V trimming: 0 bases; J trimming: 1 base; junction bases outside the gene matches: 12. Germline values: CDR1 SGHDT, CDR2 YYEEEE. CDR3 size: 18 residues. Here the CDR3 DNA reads TGTGCCAGCAGCTTGGCCAGGCCCAGCGGGGCTTCCCAAGAGACCCAGTACTTC. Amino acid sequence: CASSLARPSGASQETQYF.

CDR3 bases: TGTGCCAGCAGTCAGGACAGGAGGGACACCGGGGAGCTGTTTTTT. Protein product: CASSQDRRDTGELFF. This sequence joins TRBV6-5 and TRBJ2-2; D might be TRBD1 (7 bases). CDR1 is MNHEY, CDR2 SVGAGI, per germline. Deletions cut 5 bases from V and 3 bases from J, with 13 bases between. The CDR3 extends over 15 amino acids.

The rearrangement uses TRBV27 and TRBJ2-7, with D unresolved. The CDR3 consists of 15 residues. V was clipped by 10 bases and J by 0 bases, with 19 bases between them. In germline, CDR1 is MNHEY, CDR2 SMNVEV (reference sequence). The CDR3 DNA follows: TGTGCCACCTCCCAGAAAGATCCTAGCTCCTACGAGCAGTACTTC. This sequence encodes CATSQKDPSSYEQYF.

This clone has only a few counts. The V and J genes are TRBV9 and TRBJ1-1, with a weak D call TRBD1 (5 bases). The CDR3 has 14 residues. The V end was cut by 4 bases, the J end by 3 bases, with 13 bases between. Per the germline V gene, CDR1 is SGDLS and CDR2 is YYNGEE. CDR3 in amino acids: CASSRRGMDTEAFF. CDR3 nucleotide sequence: TGTGCCAGCAGCAGGAGGGGAATGGACACTGAAGCTTTCTTT.

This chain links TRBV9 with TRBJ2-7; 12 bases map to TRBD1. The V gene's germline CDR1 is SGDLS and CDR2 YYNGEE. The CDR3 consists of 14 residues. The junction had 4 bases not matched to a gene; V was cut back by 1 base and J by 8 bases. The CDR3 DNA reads TGTGCCAGCAGCGTACCGGGACAGGGGGCACAGCAGTACTTC. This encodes CASSVPGQGAQQYF.

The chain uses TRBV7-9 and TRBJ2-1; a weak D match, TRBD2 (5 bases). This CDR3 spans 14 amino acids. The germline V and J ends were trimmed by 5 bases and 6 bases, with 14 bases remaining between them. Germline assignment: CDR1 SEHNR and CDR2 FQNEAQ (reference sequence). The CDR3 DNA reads TGTGCCAGCAGCCCACCCTCGAGGGCCAATGAGCAGTTCTTC. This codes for CASSPPSRANEQFF.

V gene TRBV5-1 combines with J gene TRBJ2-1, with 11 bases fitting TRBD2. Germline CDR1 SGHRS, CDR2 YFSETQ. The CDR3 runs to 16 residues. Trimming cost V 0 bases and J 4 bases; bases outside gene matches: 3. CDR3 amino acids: CASSLETSGVYNEQFF. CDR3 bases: TGCGCCAGCAGCTTGGAGACTAGCGGGGTTTACAATGAGCAGTTCTTC.

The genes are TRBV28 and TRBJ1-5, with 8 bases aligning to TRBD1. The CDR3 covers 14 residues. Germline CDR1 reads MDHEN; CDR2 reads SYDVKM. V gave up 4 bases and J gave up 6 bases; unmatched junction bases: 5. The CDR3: CASSSTGGSQPQHF. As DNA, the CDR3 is TGTGCCAGCAGTTCAACAGGGGGTAGTCAGCCCCAGCATTTT.

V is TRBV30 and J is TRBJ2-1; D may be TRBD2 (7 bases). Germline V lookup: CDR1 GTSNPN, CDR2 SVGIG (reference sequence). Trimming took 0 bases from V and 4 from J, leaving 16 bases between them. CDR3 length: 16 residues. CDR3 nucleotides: TGTGCCTGGAGTGTAGGGGGTCTAGCGGCTTACAATGAGCAGTTCTTC. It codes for CAWSVGGLAAYNEQFF.

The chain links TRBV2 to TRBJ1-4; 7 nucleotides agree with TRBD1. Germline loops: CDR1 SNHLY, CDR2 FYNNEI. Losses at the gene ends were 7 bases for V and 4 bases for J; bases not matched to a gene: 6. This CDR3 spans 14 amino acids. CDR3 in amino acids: CASTRTGLNEKLFF. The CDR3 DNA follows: TGTGCCAGCACCCGGACAGGCCTTAATGAAAAACTGTTTTTT.